These 3 T cell receptor beta chains share one sample of origin, sequenced in a study of cytotoxic CD8 clonotypes in ibrutinib-treated CLL (dated by TCRdb to 2020 to 2022). In the paper's terms, the time point label means: progressive disease on ibrutinib. The library was made by the immunoSEQ multiplex PCR assay. Held by TCRdb, this immuneACCESS table contains in-frame sequences only and omits some clones. Under half of the omission traces to an unresolved V gene where checked; the cause of the rest is unknown. Across this sample there are under 300,000 clones, with 60% to 80% seen only once. Clones ranked in the top ten supply 5.6% of the sample. The source was PBMCs, collected at disease progression, from a patient treated with ibrutinib. These receptors were collected from a human donor with chronic lymphocytic leukemia.

This clone was counted only a few times. The V and J genes are TRBV12-5 and TRBJ1-2; 7 bases map to TRBD1. The germline gives CDR1 LGHNT, CDR2 FRNRAP. The CDR3 is made up of 14 amino acids. After removal of 3 bases from V and 8 bases from J, the junction contained 9 bases not matched to a gene. The CDR3 bases are TGTGCTAGTGGTTTACAACCCCAGGGGGAGGGCTACACCTTC. It translates to CASGLQPQGEGYTF. Filled out from reference TRBV12-5 and TRBJ1-2, the complete variable domain reads DARVTQTPRHKVTEMGQEVTMRCQPILGHNTVFWYRQTMMQGLELLAYFRNRAPLDDSGMPKDRFSAEMPDATLATLKIQPSEPRDSAVYFCASGLQPQGEGYTFGSGTRLTVV.

This clone has a single count. The chain carries TRBV4-3 and TRBJ2-7; the match to TRBD2 covers 8 bases. CDR3 length: 16 amino acids. V dropped 0 bases and J dropped 5; count of bases not matched to a gene: 9. Germline CDR1 LGHNA, CDR2 YSLEER. The CDR3 DNA is TGCGCCAGCAGCCAAGATTCAGGACTAGCAATTGACGAGCAGTACTTC. This gives the protein CASSQDSGLAIDEQYF.

The chain has TRBV9 and TRBJ2-3, with TRBD2 matching over 15 bases. Losses at the gene ends were 2 bases for V and 5 bases for J; bases not matched to a gene: 6. The CDR3 is 17 residues long. Germline loops: CDR1 SGDLS, CDR2 YYNGEE. The CDR3 DNA follows: TGTGCCAGCAGCGTCGGACTAGCGGGAGGGCTTGGAGATACGCAGTATTTT. It encodes CASSVGLAGGLGDTQYF.